Described below is a single T cell receptor beta chain sequence and its context. Its antigen is as yet unknown. These data are taken from a study of early T cells in non-severe SARS-CoV-2 infection. Overall study context: Sequencing of unsorted whole blood was done on bulk RNA, leaving chains unpaired.

Study conclusions and caveats: Lookups in VDJdb leaned toward anti-spike CD8 responses and missed private and CD4 specificities.

Unique molecular identifiers were added to individual cDNA molecules. TCRdb passed the 5' RACE reads through MiXCR, listing each CDR3 protein once. Here the sample spans 85,000 to 95,000 distinct CDR3 sequences, roughly 15% being singletons. The source material was whole blood, sampled at baseline. This clonotype was sampled from an adult who was a healthcare worker with PCR-confirmed SARS-CoV-2 infection or an uninfected control (not recorded which).

The CDR3 is CASSQEPPPSAGSTDTQYF. CDR3 DNA: TGCGCCAGCAGCCAAGAGCCCCCCCCCTCAGCGGGGTCCACAGATACGCAGTATTTT. The chain couples TRBV4-1 to TRBJ2-3; TRBD2 matches 7 bases. V gave up 0 bases and J gave up 2 bases; unmatched junction bases: 14. The CDR3 sequence is 19 residues long. The germline CDR1 and CDR2 sequences are MGHRA and YSYEKL.